One and the same sample provided the 13 T cell receptor beta chains below, sequenced in a study of tumor-infiltrating lymphocytes in primary liver carcinoma. Synthesis of TCR beta cDNA was carried out from around 540 ng total RNA with a constant-region primer. Three nested multiplex PCR rounds of slightly modified ARM-PCR generated TCR beta libraries. Two initial PCR rounds of approximately 10 cycles each paired TRBV1-TRBV30 forward primers with a C-beta reverse primer. In TCRdb, the multiplex PCR reads were re-called with MiXCR into one record per CDR3 protein. The sample yields 310,000 or so distinct CDR3 sequences, less than 65% seen once. Blood RNA was derived from unsorted whole blood, and germline DNA was extracted too. The sample taken for sequencing was peripheral blood. The source of these receptors is a man aged 35 to 55 with primary liver carcinoma and hepatitis B virus infection.

A remark on this clonotype: The junction and the germline gene differ at one end; a read error may be behind it. This chain links TRBV10-1 with TRBJ2-2; 8 bases map to TRBD1. The germline V gene encodes CDR1 WNHNN and CDR2 SYGVQD (reference sequence). There are 16 residues in the CDR3. In nucleotides, the CDR3 is TGCGCCAGCAGTGCCATGGACAGGGTGGACACCAGGGACCTGTTTTTT. It encodes CASSAMDRVDTRDLFF.

As regards this clonotype: A read error may be the cause here, since a much bigger clone is one base away. The chain joins TRBV5-5 to TRBJ1-3; unclear D gene. Germline CDR1 and CDR2: SGHKS and YYEKEE (reference sequence). The CDR3 runs 16 residues. The DNA for the CDR3 is TGTGCCAGCGGCTTGGCCAGGCTTGGAACTGGAAACACCATATATTTT. It translates to CASGLARLGTGNTIYF. The full variable domain, in which reference TRBV5-5 and TRBJ1-3 provide the parts outside the CDR3, is DAGVTQSPTHLIKTRGQQVTLRCSPISGHKSVSWYQQVLGQGPQFIFQYYEKEERGRGNFPDRFSARQFPNYSSELNVNALLLGDSALYLCASGLARLGTGNTIYFGEGSWLTVV.

This clonotype showed up just a few times. The rearrangement links TRBV28 to TRBJ2-3, with 12 bases identical to TRBD2. The CDR3 loop spans 18 amino acids. The V gene end was trimmed by 2 bases and the J gene end by 0 bases; junction bases not matched to a gene: 6. Per germline, CDR1 MDHEN and CDR2 SYDVKM. CDR3 amino acids: CASSLKASGRASTDTQYF. CDR3 bases: TGTGCCAGCAGTTTAAAGGCTAGCGGGAGGGCTAGCACAGATACGCAGTATTTT.

Only a few counts were recorded for this clonotype. A much larger clonotype is one base distant, so this may be a read error. The rearrangement links TRBV29-1 to TRBJ1-4; 10 bases line up with TRBD1. After removal of 6 bases from V and 8 bases from J, the junction contained 3 bases not matched to a gene. The CDR3 length is 12 residues. Germline V gene sequence: CDR1 SQVTM, CDR2 ANQGSEA. CDR3 sequence: CSVRDRGEKLFF. CDR3 DNA: TGCAGCGTCCGGGACAGGGGCGAAAAACTGTTTTTT.

Worth noting for this clonotype: With a much larger clone just one base away, this may be a read error. The V gene is TRBV4-3, the J gene TRBJ2-1; 7 nucleotides match TRBD2. The CDR3 is 18 residues long. J gave up 5 bases and V 0 bases, and 13 bases lay outside the gene matches. CDR1 is LGHNA and CDR2 is YSLEER in the germline V gene. The CDR3, as DNA: TGCGCCAGCAGCCAAGATAGGACTAGAGGGAGAGGGAACAATGAGCAGTTCTTC. Its protein is CASSQDRTRGRGNNEQFF.

This clonotype was detected only a few times. The chain joins TRBV6-2 or TRBV6-3 to TRBJ2-2; 9 nucleotides align to TRBD2. Germline V gene data show CDR1 as MNHEY and CDR2 as SVGEGT. The CDR3 runs 17 residues. After removal of 2 bases from V and 7 bases from J, the junction contained 11 bases not matched to a gene. The CDR3 DNA reads as TGTGCCAGCAGTTACGGGACTAGCAGGAGGGCCGTCGGGGAGCTGTTTTTT. Translation gives CASSYGTSRRAVGELFF.

This CDR3 reads CASSLRLAGATDTQYF. The CDR3 DNA sequence: TGTGCCAGCAGTCTTCGACTAGCGGGAGCCACAGATACGCAGTATTTT. This rearrangement joins TRBV6-1 to TRBJ2-3; 12 bases line up with TRBD2. The V gene end was trimmed by 5 bases and the J gene end by 2 bases; junction bases not matched to a gene: 5. The CDR3 loop spans 16 amino acids. Germline V gene lookup returns CDR1 MNHNS and CDR2 SASEGT.

This clonotype was counted many times. The chain has TRBV6-6 and TRBJ1-6, with D unclear. Germline V gives CDR1 MNHNY, CDR2 SVGAGI (reference sequence). V was trimmed by 7 bases and J by 6 bases, leaving 16 bases between them. The CDR3 is made up of 15 amino acids. In nucleotides, the CDR3 is TGTGCCAGCATTTTTTCTACGACGGCTAATTCACCCCTCCACTTT. Protein sequence: CASIFSTTANSPLHF.

About this clonotype: This could be a read error, since a much larger clone is one nucleotide away. The genes are TRBV6-2 or TRBV6-3 and TRBJ2-2; 7 bases match TRBD1. After removal of 10 bases from V and 6 bases from J, the junction contained 17 bases not matched to a gene. Germline V CDR1 and CDR2: MNHEY, SVGEGT. The CDR3 consists of 16 residues. CDR3 amino acids: CANRPGHRGSAGELFF. The CDR3 region has the DNA TGTGCCAACAGACCAGGACACAGGGGTTCTGCCGGGGAGCTGTTTTTT.

This clonotype was seen more than once but under ten times. The CDR3 DNA sequence: TGTGCCAGCAGTTACTCGCAGGTTCCGGCGGAGACCCAGTACTTC. This sequence encodes CASSYSQVPAETQYF. The chain uses TRBV6-5 and TRBJ2-5, with D unclear. The germline V gene has CDR1 MNHEY and CDR2 SVGAGI. The CDR3 sequence is 15 residues long. V was trimmed by 0 bases and J by 5 bases, leaving 13 bases between them.

A few counts support this clonotype. V usage is TRBV28 and J usage is TRBJ2-5; 12 bases are a match to TRBD2. V was pared by 2 bases and J by 1 base, with 5 bases of the junction left unmatched. CDR1 and CDR2 (germline): MDHEN, SYDVKM. The CDR3 totals 17 residues. The CDR3 nucleotides read TGTGCCAGCAGTTTAACACGGACTAGCGGGGCCCAAGAGACCCAGTACTTC. It translates to CASSLTRTSGAQETQYF.

A note on this clonotype: An end of the junction does not agree with germline; a read error may underlie this. This chain joins TRBV11-2 and TRBJ2-3, with 10 bases matching TRBD2. CDR1 SGHAT and CDR2 FQNNGV come from the germline V gene. This CDR3 contains 15 residues. CDR3 DNA: TGTGCCCGCAGATTAGGACTAGCGGAGGGAGATACGCAGTATTTT. Translated, it gives CARRLGLAEGDTQYF.

This chain connects TRBV6-2 or TRBV6-3 to TRBJ2-7, with D uncertain. There are 12 residues in the CDR3. Trimming pared 6 bases from V and 2 bases from J, leaving 8 bases between. CDR1 is MNHEY, CDR2 SVGEGT, per germline. CDR3 nucleotides: TGTGCCAGCAGCGACACAACCTACGAGCAGTACTTC. Amino acids: CASSDTTYEQYF.